The rows below give T cell receptor beta chains drawn from one sample of a study of OX40 agonist ivuxolimab in advanced cancers. Assay used: immunoSEQ multiplex PCR; TCRdb lists only in-frame clones, some missing. Here the sample spans tens of thousands of clones, approximately 89% being singletons. Sequenced material: CD4+ or CD8+ T cells sorted from blood, taken in a trial of the OX40 agonist ivuxolimab. Receptor source: an adult with an advanced solid tumor such as melanoma, head and neck, liver or kidney cancer. Both conserved end residues are part of each CDR3.

J | V | CDR3
TRBJ2-1 | TRBV11-2 | CASSLIGGALGPFF
TRBJ1-5 | TRBV5-3 | CARSVTQGDPDYSNQPQHF
TRBJ2-5 | TRBV5-1 | CASSLVGTSQETQYF
TRBJ2-5 | TRBV5-1 | CASKERSGRLETQYF
TRBJ1-2 | TRBV10-3 | CAISDPGYTNYGYTF
TRBJ1-2 | TRBV14 | CASSQGSLNYGYTF
TRBJ1-1 | TRBV6-6 | CASSVGGQAFF
TRBJ2-3 | TRBV5-4 | CASSLGGGTDTQYF
TRBJ1-1 | TRBV7-9 | CASSLGGGSPRAFF
TRBJ2-1 | TRBV5-1 | CASSWGTSGSGAQFF
TRBJ2-7 | TRBV6-5 | CASSYPGLYEQYF
TRBJ2-3 | TRBV4-2 | CASSQAASSLGSTDTQYF
TRBJ1-2 | TRBV20-1 | CSAFSGRSYTF
TRBJ2-7 | TRBV9 | CASSLDSSYEQYF
TRBJ2-5 | TRBV4-1 | CASSRYDRQETQYF
TRBJ2-1 | TRBV27 | CASSSDRSSYNEQFF
TRBJ2-3 | TRBV5-1 | CASSYGQGGDTQYF
TRBJ2-1 | TRBV11-3 | CASSLEVYNEQFF
TRBJ1-2 | TRBV14 | CASSADREGYTF
TRBJ1-5 | TRBV10-3 | CAISESTRQGMQPQHF
TRBJ2-2 | TRBV5-3 | CARSLRRWNTGELFF
TRBJ2-5 | TRBV6-6 | CASRWGGQETQYF
TRBJ2-3 | TRBV10-1 | CASSGVTDTQYF
TRBJ2-7 | TRBV10-3 | CAISERGGGRQGKGEQYF
TRBJ2-2 | TRBV7-7 | CASSLTVNTGELFF